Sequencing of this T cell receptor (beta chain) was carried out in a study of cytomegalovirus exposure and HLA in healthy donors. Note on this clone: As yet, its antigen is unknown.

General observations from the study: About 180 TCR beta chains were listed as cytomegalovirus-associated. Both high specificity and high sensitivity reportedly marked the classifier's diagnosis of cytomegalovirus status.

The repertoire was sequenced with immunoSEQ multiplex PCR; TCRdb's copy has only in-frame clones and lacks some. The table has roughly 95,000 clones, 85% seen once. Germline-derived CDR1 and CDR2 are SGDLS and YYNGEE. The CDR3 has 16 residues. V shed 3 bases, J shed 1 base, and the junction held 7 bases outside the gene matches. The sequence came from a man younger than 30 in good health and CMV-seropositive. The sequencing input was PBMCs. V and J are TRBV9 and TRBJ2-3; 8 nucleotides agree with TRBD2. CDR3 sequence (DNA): TGTGCCAGCAGCGGGCTCGGGGGGGCTGGCACAGATACGCAGTATTTT. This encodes CASSGLGGAGTDTQYF.